Listed below are T cell receptor beta chains from one sample, sequenced in a study of cytomegalovirus exposure and HLA in healthy donors. This table comes from immunoSEQ multiplex PCR, and its TCRdb copy is limited to in-frame clones, with some not included. The sample lists roughly 130,000 clones, roughly 80% occurring once. The sequencing input was PBMCs. The receptors shown here come from a male donor in good health and CMV-seronegative. Each CDR3 is given without its conserved first and last residue. Each record gives: V gene, J gene, CDR3 protein.

v_gene: TRBV5-1
j_gene: TRBJ2-5
CDR3aa: ASSYDRGWETQY

v_gene: TRBV5-1
j_gene: TRBJ2-2
CDR3aa: ASSFAGVNTGELF

v_gene: TRBV9
j_gene: TRBJ1-5
CDR3aa: ASSSSSSGNQPQH

v_gene: TRBV25-1
j_gene: TRBJ1-5
CDR3aa: ASSGSTLAQPQH

v_gene: TRBV4-2
j_gene: -
CDR3aa: ASSQEEGTGDEQY

v_gene: TRBV5-6
j_gene: TRBJ1-2
CDR3aa: ASSLNRITNYGYT

v_gene: TRBV10-2
j_gene: TRBJ2-4
CDR3aa: ASRERQGGDKNSQY

v_gene: TRBV9
j_gene: TRBJ1-3
CDR3aa: ASSVGGRGSGNTIY

v_gene: TRBV9
j_gene: TRBJ1-2
CDR3aa: ASSANTLYREANYGYT

v_gene: TRBV6-5
j_gene: TRBJ2-7
CDR3aa: ASSSLAGGTYEQY

v_gene: TRBV6-5
j_gene: TRBJ2-7
CDR3aa: ASSYDRVGYEQY

v_gene: TRBV5-8
j_gene: TRBJ2-7
CDR3aa: ASSTTSGGASEQY

v_gene: TRBV27
j_gene: TRBJ2-7
CDR3aa: ASSFKGLAGGMPRNEQY

v_gene: TRBV15
j_gene: TRBJ1-4
CDR3aa: ATSRDLPDEKLF

v_gene: TRBV5-4
j_gene: TRBJ2-1
CDR3aa: ASSLAASEINEQF

v_gene: TRBV28
j_gene: TRBJ1-3
CDR3aa: ASSFPIGIGNTIY

v_gene: TRBV28
j_gene: TRBJ1-2
CDR3aa: ASSFPGQGNGYT

v_gene: TRBV16
j_gene: TRBJ2-3
CDR3aa: ASSVQRAADTQY

v_gene: TRBV18
j_gene: TRBJ2-7
CDR3aa: ASSPDREGGY

v_gene: TRBV18
j_gene: TRBJ1-2
CDR3aa: ASSPTAGGYT

v_gene: TRBV9
j_gene: TRBJ2-1
CDR3aa: ASSPRGLAGGPGNEQF

v_gene: TRBV15
j_gene: TRBJ2-7
CDR3aa: ATGQGDEQY

v_gene: TRBV4-2
j_gene: TRBJ1-4
CDR3aa: ASSQGSGQGTEKLF

v_gene: TRBV7-9
j_gene: TRBJ2-3
CDR3aa: SSSLSGSDTQY

v_gene: TRBV9
j_gene: TRBJ1-1
CDR3aa: ASSVGDRYTEAF

v_gene: TRBV11-2
j_gene: TRBJ1-2
CDR3aa: ASSPGTNEYGYT

v_gene: TRBV2
j_gene: TRBJ1-5
CDR3aa: ASSDVEGNQPQH